These 32 T cell receptor beta chains were sequenced from one sample in a study of blood T cell repertoires in COVID-19. Some clones are missing from TCRdb's copy, which holds only in-frame ones; the method was immunoSEQ multiplex PCR. The sample lists around 69,000 clones, roughly 76% occurring once. Sequences were obtained from peripheral blood. The receptor source for this set is a woman between 65 and 79 years old with acute or convalescent COVID-19.

This clone was counted once. J is TRBJ2-3 and V is TRBV6-5; D perhaps matches TRBD2 (6 bases). The V gene lost 8 bases and the J gene lost 6 bases, with 18 bases spanning the gap. The length of the CDR3 is 14 residues. Germline lookup yields CDR1 MNHEY and CDR2 SVGAGI. The CDR3: CASRGWRASDTQYF. CDR3 DNA: TGTGCCAGCCGGGGATGGAGGGCGTCGGATACGCAGTATTTT.

The V gene is TRBV11-2, the J gene TRBJ1-5; 9 nucleotides match TRBD1. The germline CDR1 and CDR2 sequences are SGHAT and FQNNGV. V lost 1 base and J lost 1; bases outside the gene matches: 5. The CDR3 loop spans 17 amino acids. DNA for the CDR3: TGTGCCAGCAGCTTAGCGGACAGGGGTGGAAGCAATCAGCCCCAGCATTTT. Translating it yields CASSLADRGGSNQPQHF.

In its sample, this clone was seen once. The rearrangement links TRBV28 to TRBJ2-3; 7 nucleotides align to TRBD2. J lost 7 bases, V lost 8 bases, and 15 bases had no gene match. This CDR3 spans 15 amino acids. Germline V gene sequence: CDR1 MDHEN, CDR2 SYDVKM. The CDR3 DNA reads as TGTGCCAGCGGTGGGAGGGCTCTCCCCGCCTATACGCAGTATTTT. This gives the protein CASGGRALPAYTQYF.

This rearrangement joins TRBV21-1 to TRBJ2-3; the D call of TRBD1 is as the table states it, not checked on the DNA. TRBV21-1 is designated a pseudogene. The CDR3 totals 15 residues. CDR3 in DNA: TGTGCCAGCAGCCGACAGGGGGACACTACAGATACGCAGTATTTT. As protein: CASSRQGDTTDTQYF.

The V gene is TRBV18, the J gene TRBJ1-1; D possibly corresponds to TRBD1 (5 bases). V lost 3 bases, J lost 4 bases, and 12 bases lay in between. The length of the CDR3 is 14 residues. Germline V gene sequence: CDR1 KGHSH, CDR2 LQKENI. CDR3 nucleotide sequence: TGTGCCAGCTCACCGACCCCCGGGGGCACTGAAGCTTTCTTT. Its translation is CASSPTPGGTEAFF. The variable domain in full, completed from reference TRBV18 and TRBJ1-1, reads NAGVMQNPRHLVRRRGQEARLRCSPMKGHSHVYWYRQLPEEGLKFMVYLQKENIIDESGMPKERFSAEFPKEGPSILRIQQVVRGDSAAYFCASSPTPGGTEAFFGQGTRLTVV.

V is TRBV28 and J is TRBJ2-5, with D unresolved. Germline V CDR1 and CDR2: MDHEN, SYDVKM. CDR3 length: 11 amino acids. V was shortened by 2 bases and J by 5 bases, with 3 bases between the two germline ends. DNA of the CDR3: TGTGCCAGCAGTTTACAGGAGACCCAGTACTTC. Encoded protein: CASSLQETQYF.

The gene calls are TRBV7-9 and TRBJ1-4; tentative D call: TRBD1 (6 bases). Trimming took 6 bases from V and 4 from J, leaving 15 bases between them. The CDR3 extends over 15 amino acids. CDR1 SEHNR and CDR2 FQNEAQ come from the germline V gene (reference sequence). The CDR3 here is CASRSGAEGNEKLFF. The CDR3 DNA reads as TGTGCCAGCAGATCAGGGGCTGAGGGTAATGAAAAACTGTTTTTT.

The genes are TRBV27 and TRBJ2-5; 13 nucleotides agree with TRBD2. The V gene end was trimmed by 6 bases and the J gene end by 3 bases; junction bases not matched to a gene: 7. CDR3 length: 16 amino acids. Per germline, CDR1 MNHEY and CDR2 SMNVEV (reference sequence). CDR3 coding DNA: TGTGCCAGCAGAGTATCCGGGACTAGCGGGAAAGAGACCCAGTACTTC. This codes for CASRVSGTSGKETQYF.

The rearrangement uses TRBV10-2 and TRBJ1-5; D is possibly TRBD1 (5 bases). CDR1 and CDR2 (germline): WSHSY, SAAADI. V gave up 11 bases and J gave up 0 bases, with 14 bases separating them. This CDR3 region has 14 residues. The CDR3 DNA follows: TGCGCCGCGGGGGAAGAAATTAGCAATCAGCCCCAGCATTTT. It yields the protein CAAGEEISNQPQHF.

V and J are TRBV6-5 and TRBJ1-1, with D possibly being TRBD1 (5 bases). The CDR3 is 13 amino acids. V was shortened by 2 bases and J by 6 bases, with 10 bases between the two germline ends. CDR1 and CDR2 (germline): MNHEY, SVGAGI. CDR3 residues: CASSYPGGSEAFF. CDR3 coding DNA: TGTGCCAGCAGTTACCCGGGGGGATCTGAAGCTTTCTTT.

The genes are TRBV5-5 and TRBJ2-3; 11 nucleotides align to TRBD2. CDR3 length equals 16 residues. CDR1 SGHKS and CDR2 YYEKEE come from the germline V gene (reference sequence). Trimming at V came to 3 bases and at J to 1 base, leaving 4 bases not matched to a gene. CDR3 coding DNA: TGTGCCAGCAGCTCACTAGCGGGAGTGGGCACAGATACGCAGTATTTT. As protein: CASSSLAGVGTDTQYF.

The rearrangement uses TRBV6-4 and TRBJ2-7; 7 bases are shared with TRBD2. The CDR3 covers 17 residues. V shed 5 bases, J shed 0 bases, and the junction held 13 bases outside the gene matches. Germline V gene sequence: CDR1 MRHNA, CDR2 SNTAGT. The CDR3 DNA reads as TGTGCCAGCAGTTGCGGGGGAATTCGAGGGGTCTCCTACGAGCAGTACTTC. It is translated as CASSCGGIRGVSYEQYF.

The chain carries TRBV27 and TRBJ1-1; D is uncertain. V was shortened by 5 bases and J by 2 bases, with 9 bases between the two germline ends. The CDR3 consists of 13 residues. Germline-derived CDR1 and CDR2 are MNHEY and SMNVEV (reference sequence). In DNA, the CDR3 is TGTGCCAGCAGTATCCGGACTAACACTGAAGCTTTCTTT. Its protein product is CASSIRTNTEAFF.

CDR3 in DNA: TGCGCCAGCAGCTTGAGCGGGACAGGGTGGGAAGAGCAGTACTTC. This codes for CASSLSGTGWEEQYF. J is TRBJ2-7 and V is TRBV5-1, with TRBD1 matching 9 bases. Per the germline V gene, CDR1 is SGHRS and CDR2 is YFSETQ. The V gene end was trimmed by 1 base and the J gene end by 7 bases; junction bases not matched to a gene: 9. This CDR3 spans 15 amino acids.

This chain joins TRBV7-9 and TRBJ1-3; the match to TRBD1 covers 8 bases. After removal of 5 bases from V and 2 bases from J, the junction contained 8 bases not matched to a gene. The CDR3 is 16 residues long. Germline V CDR1 and CDR2: SEHNR, FQNEAQ (reference sequence). CDR3 amino acids: CASSPQGAGAGNTIYF. DNA of the CDR3: TGTGCCAGCAGCCCCCAGGGGGCAGGGGCTGGAAACACCATATATTTT.

The chain joins TRBV5-1 to TRBJ2-7; D call uncertain. Trimming took off 1 base at V and 0 bases at J, with 8 bases between the two ends. The germline gives CDR1 SGHRS, CDR2 YFSETQ. This CDR3 is built from 14 residues. This CDR3 is CASSLQASSYEQYF. The CDR3 DNA sequence: TGCGCCAGCAGCTTGCAAGCGAGCTCCTACGAGCAGTACTTC.

Only a few counts were recorded for this clone. The chain is built from TRBV9 and TRBJ1-1, with a tentative D call TRBD1 (6 bases). Germline loops: CDR1 SGDLS, CDR2 YYNGEE. The CDR3 consists of 14 residues. Trimming pared 0 bases from V and 0 bases from J, leaving 6 bases between. CDR3 in amino acids: CASSVEGVNTEAFF. The CDR3 DNA sequence: TGTGCCAGCAGCGTAGAGGGGGTGAACACTGAAGCTTTCTTT.

With respect to this clone: The junction does not match germline at one end; this may be a read error. The chain employs TRBV7-7 and TRBJ2-5, with a possible D match to TRBD1 (6 bases). CDR1 and CDR2 from the germline V gene are SSHAT and FNYEAQ (reference sequence). The CDR3 totals 15 residues. As DNA, the CDR3 is TGTGCTAGCAGCTTAGCGTTACACAGGGCAGAGACCCAGTACTTC. Protein: CASSLALHRAETQYF.

The rearrangement joins TRBV6-5 to TRBJ1-1; 7 bases fit TRBD1. The CDR3 spans 14 residues. In germline, CDR1 is MNHEY, CDR2 SVGAGI. Germline trimming cut 2 bases from V and 4 bases from J; bases unmatched to any gene: 4. As DNA, the CDR3 is TGTGCCAGCAGTTACGGACAGGTGATCACTGAAGCTTTCTTT. Translating gives CASSYGQVITEAFF.

The J gene is TRBJ2-5, the V gene TRBV21-1; the table's D call, TRBD1, has no DNA check behind it. TRBV21-1 is reported as a pseudogene. The CDR3 has 18 residues. The CDR3 nucleotides are TGTGCCAGGCAAATAACAGGGATTTCGCTGGGGCAAGGAGAGACCCAGTACTTC. Protein: CARQITGISLGQGETQYF.

The CDR3 region is CASSRGLAGLVFF. CDR3 DNA: TGTGCCAGCAGCCGTGGACTAGCGGGGCTCGTGTTCTTC. The J gene is TRBJ2-1, the V gene TRBV27, with 12 positions matching TRBD2. From germline, CDR1 is MNHEY and CDR2 SMNVEV (reference sequence). The length of the CDR3 is 13 residues. Losses at the gene ends were 6 bases for V and 15 bases for J; bases not matched to a gene: 9.

The table lists this clone with a few counts. The chain carries TRBV27 and TRBJ2-1, with 8 bases matching TRBD2. CDR1 is MNHEY, CDR2 SMNVEV, per germline (reference sequence). Trimming cost V 3 bases and J 4 bases; bases outside gene matches: 5. This CDR3 region has 15 residues. In nucleotides, the CDR3 is TGTGCCAGCAGTTTTAGCGGGATGGGGTACAATGAGCAGTTCTTC. Protein: CASSFSGMGYNEQFF.

The chain has TRBV11-3 and TRBJ1-2; 9 bases match TRBD1. J lost 8 bases, V lost 5 bases, and 6 bases had no gene match. Germline V lookup: CDR1 SGHNT, CDR2 YENEEA. The CDR3 spans 13 residues. CDR3 sequence (DNA): TGTGCCAGCAGCCCCGGGACAGGGACCGGCTACACCTTC. Its protein is CASSPGTGTGYTF.

The rearrangement links TRBV5-1 to TRBJ2-2; D is possibly TRBD1 (6 bases). CDR3 size: 17 residues. Germline assignment: CDR1 SGHRS and CDR2 YFSETQ. V was shortened by 5 bases and J by 4 bases, with 21 bases between the two germline ends. The CDR3 DNA sequence: TGCGCCAGCAGGACAATCAGACCTGACAGGTCCACCGGGGAGCTGTTTTTT. Its protein is CASRTIRPDRSTGELFF.

J is TRBJ1-1 and V is TRBV6-6; TRBD1 might be the D (6 bases). The CDR3 loop spans 15 amino acids. V lost 3 bases and J lost 5, with 16 bases in between. Germline V gene data show CDR1 as MNHNY and CDR2 as SVGAGI (reference sequence). The CDR3 nucleotides read TGTGCCAGCAGTTATTTTGGACAGAGAAGGACTGAAGCTTTCTTT. Amino acids: CASSYFGQRRTEAFF.

This clone came up a few times. The CDR3 is CASSLVGGAGNSPLHF. In DNA form, the CDR3 reads TGTGCCAGCAGCTTAGTTGGGGGGGCAGGTAATTCACCCCTCCACTTT. The chain carries TRBV7-9 and TRBJ1-6, with D possibly TRBD1 on 6 matching bases. Germline CDR1 SEHNR, CDR2 FQNEAQ (reference sequence). CDR3 length equals 16 residues. The V gene lost 1 base and the J gene lost 6 bases, with 13 bases spanning the gap.

This clone was seen a few times. The V call is TRBV2, the J call TRBJ2-7; D perhaps matches TRBD2 (6 bases). The CDR3 is 15 residues long. Germline CDR1 reads SNHLY; CDR2 reads FYNNEI. The V end lost 4 bases, the J end lost 4 bases, and 17 bases lay between the germline ends. The CDR3 DNA reads TGTGCCAGCAGTGTCCCGGGACTCCTCATGTACGAGCAGTACTTC. Its protein product is CASSVPGLLMYEQYF.

The chain has TRBV5-1 and TRBJ2-2; D gene unclear. Trimming removed 0 bases at V and 4 bases at J, with 10 bases between. Germline lookup yields CDR1 SGHRS and CDR2 YFSETQ. The CDR3 covers 15 residues. CDR3 amino acids: CASSLAARSTGELFF. DNA of the CDR3: TGCGCCAGCAGCTTGGCCGCCAGATCCACCGGGGAGCTGTTTTTT.

The CDR3 DNA follows: TGTGCCAGCAGTGAGCGAGGTTGGAGGCCCAACTTTCCCTACGAGCAGTACTTC. This encodes CASSERGWRPNFPYEQYF. The chain uses TRBV2 and TRBJ2-7, with a possible D match to TRBD2 (5 bases). The CDR3 covers 18 residues. Trimming took 3 bases from V and 2 from J, leaving 23 bases between them. Germline loops: CDR1 SNHLY, CDR2 FYNNEI. Drawing the rest from reference TRBV2 and TRBJ2-7, the complete variable domain is EPEVTQTPSHQVTQMGQEVILRCVPISNHLYFYWYRQILGQKVEFLVSFYNNEISEKSEIFDDQFSVERPDGSNFTLKIRSTKLEDSAMYFCASSERGWRPNFPYEQYFGPGTRLTVT.

The CDR3 is CASSWPGRVTTEAFF. The CDR3 nucleotides read TGTGCCAGTAGTTGGCCGGGCAGGGTGACCACTGAAGCTTTCTTT. The rearrangement uses TRBV19 and TRBJ1-1; a weak D match, TRBD1 (5 bases). With 5 bases removed from V and 4 bases from J, the gap between germline ends came to 17 bases. The germline V gene has CDR1 LNHDA and CDR2 SQIVND (reference sequence). The CDR3 has 15 amino acids.

The rearrangement links TRBV11-2 to TRBJ2-1; 7 nucleotides line up with TRBD2. CDR1 SGHAT and CDR2 FQNNGV come from the germline V gene. This CDR3 region has 14 residues. V shed 5 bases and J 5 bases; nucleotides not matched to a gene: 6. CDR3 region: CASSLTSVNNEQFF. The CDR3 region has the DNA TGTGCCAGCAGCCTCACTAGCGTCAACAATGAGCAGTTCTTC.

The V call is TRBV30, the J call TRBJ2-1, with D perhaps matching TRBD2 (5 bases). Trimming pared 0 bases from V and 5 bases from J, leaving 17 bases between. Per the germline V gene, CDR1 is GTSNPN and CDR2 is SVGIG (reference sequence). The CDR3 has 16 residues. This CDR3 is CAWSVGWGVVDNEQFF. The CDR3 region has the DNA TGTGCCTGGAGTGTCGGTTGGGGAGTGGTGGACAATGAGCAGTTCTTC.